Below, one TCR beta chain is given with its context. There is no known antigen for this receptor. Base qualities are not provided; no much larger clone lies one nucleotide away. The library relied on PCR. Sequencing instrument: Illumina HiSeq 2500. To reduce PCR and sequencing biases, unique molecular identifiers were incorporated into the TCR beta cDNA libraries. Per 1 to 10 million input T cells, roughly 500,000 cDNA molecules were obtained, such that each molecule approximated one T cell. The same protocol used for the earlier healthy control dataset was applied to prepare and sequence the patient libraries. Samples belonging to the same batch were prepared together, multiplexed and sequenced on a shared HiSeq lane. The paper's processing steps were these. Raw barcoded reads were processed with MIGEC, and single-read molecular identifier groups were discarded before consensus assembly and CDR3 extraction. VDJtools was used for post-analysis of the clonotype tables, and diversity was normalized by down-sampling every dataset to the size of the smallest sample. Repertoire overlap clustering matched CDR3 amino acid but not nucleotide sequences to correct batch-related cross-sample contamination. TCRdb reanalyzed the raw reads on its own, using fastp at Q25 for trimming and MiXCR for clone calling, and kept in-frame beta chains. Identical CDR3 protein sequences are pooled into one entry, listed with their most common genes and DNA. The V and J calls shown here were made by TCRdb, not taken from the authors' results. Across this sample there are approximately 770,000 distinct CDR3 sequences, with 40% to 55% seen only once. The top ten hold 4% to 5% of the sample.

This specimen comes from a study of post-analysis software for immune sequencing data (dated by TCRdb to 2013 to 2016). Background for the entire study: The recorded disease courses included relapsing-remitting, secondary progressive and progressive-relapsing multiple sclerosis, and some patients had no subtype annotation. The patient repertoires were set against roughly eleven previously published healthy control repertoires from donors whose ages ranged from about 6 to 26 years. A subset of samples was prepared in parallel using single-end sample barcoding, then pooled and co-amplified after Illumina adapter ligation.

Study-wide findings and limitations: The control group was slightly older than the multiple sclerosis patient group. Direct clustering with F measure showed strong co-clustering of samples prepared in the same batch, prompting a batch-effect correction. Multiple sclerosis patients had significantly lower normalized Chao1 diversity than controls, a result that suggests substantial peripheral T-cell clonal expansion.

To demonstrate the VDJtools post-analysis software, TCR beta repertoires were profiled from the peripheral blood of roughly 14 young patients with multiple sclerosis. The multiple sclerosis patients were children and adolescents ranging in age from about 6 to 17 years. The source material was blood. The sequence came from a girl aged 10 to 17 with multiple sclerosis.

CDR3 sequence: CASSGGGRTDTQYF. In nucleotides, the sequence is TGTGCCAGCAGCGGGGGCGGGCGCACAGATACGCAGTATTTT. This sequence uses TRBV7-9 and TRBJ2-3, with a tentative D gene TRBD1 over 6 matching bases. The CDR3 contains 14 residues, cysteine and phenylalanine counted. CDR3 DNA only is kept here, 42 bases in frame from base 1. V lost 5 bases and J lost 1 base; the stretch between them is 10 bases long. Per the germline V gene (reference sequence), SEHNR is the CDR1 and FQNEAQ is the CDR2.